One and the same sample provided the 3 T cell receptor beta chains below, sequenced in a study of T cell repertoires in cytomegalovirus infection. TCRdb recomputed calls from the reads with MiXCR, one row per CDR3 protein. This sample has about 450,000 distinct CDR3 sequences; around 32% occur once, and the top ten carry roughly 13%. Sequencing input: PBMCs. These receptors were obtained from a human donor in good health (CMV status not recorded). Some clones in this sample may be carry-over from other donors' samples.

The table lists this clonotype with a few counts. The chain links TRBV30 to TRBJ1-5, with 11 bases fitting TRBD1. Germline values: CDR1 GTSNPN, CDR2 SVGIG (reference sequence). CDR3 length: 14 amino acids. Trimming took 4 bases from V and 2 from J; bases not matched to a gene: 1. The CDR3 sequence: CAWKGQGGNQPQHF. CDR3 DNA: TGTGCCTGGAAGGGACAGGGGGGCAATCAGCCCCAGCATTTT.

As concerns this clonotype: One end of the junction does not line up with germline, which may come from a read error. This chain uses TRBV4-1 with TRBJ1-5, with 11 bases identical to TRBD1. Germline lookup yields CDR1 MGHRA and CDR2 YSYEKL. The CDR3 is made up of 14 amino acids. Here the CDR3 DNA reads TGCTCCAGCAGCCATGGGACAGGGGGTCAGCCCCAGCATTTT. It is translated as CSSSHGTGGQPQHF.

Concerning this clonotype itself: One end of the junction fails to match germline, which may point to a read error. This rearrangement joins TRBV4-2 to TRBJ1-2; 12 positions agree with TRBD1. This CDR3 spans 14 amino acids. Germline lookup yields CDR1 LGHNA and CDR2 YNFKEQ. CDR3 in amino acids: CASSRDRGPTMAVF. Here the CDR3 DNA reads TGTGCCAGCAGCCGGGACAGGGGGCCAACTATGGCCGTATTC.